This TCR beta chain appears in the sequencing data of a study of circulating tumor DNA in untreated peripheral T-cell lymphoma. Study-level information: Circulating tumor DNA with tumor TCR clonotypes was tracked in baseline and serial serum. Study-level findings and limits: In 76% of patients, tumor-specific clonotypes were identified. Persistent ctDNA after therapy did not always predict relapse.

On this clone: Its antigen is not known.

Measured with immunoSEQ multiplex PCR; TCRdb has only the in-frame clones, and not every one. Among some 2,000 clones listed, roughly 87% were seen once. This CDR3 has 13 residues. V was pared by 0 bases and J by 13 bases, with 12 bases between. Germline V CDR1 and CDR2: SGHDN, FVKESK. The source of this sequence is a human donor with peripheral T-cell lymphoma. The sample was cell-free DNA from blood serum. V gene TRBV14 combines with J gene TRBJ1-4; D is perhaps TRBD1 (6 bases). CDR3 in DNA: TGTGCCAGCAGCCAAGATCTTACAGGGAGACTGTTTTTT. Its translation is CASSQDLTGRLFF.